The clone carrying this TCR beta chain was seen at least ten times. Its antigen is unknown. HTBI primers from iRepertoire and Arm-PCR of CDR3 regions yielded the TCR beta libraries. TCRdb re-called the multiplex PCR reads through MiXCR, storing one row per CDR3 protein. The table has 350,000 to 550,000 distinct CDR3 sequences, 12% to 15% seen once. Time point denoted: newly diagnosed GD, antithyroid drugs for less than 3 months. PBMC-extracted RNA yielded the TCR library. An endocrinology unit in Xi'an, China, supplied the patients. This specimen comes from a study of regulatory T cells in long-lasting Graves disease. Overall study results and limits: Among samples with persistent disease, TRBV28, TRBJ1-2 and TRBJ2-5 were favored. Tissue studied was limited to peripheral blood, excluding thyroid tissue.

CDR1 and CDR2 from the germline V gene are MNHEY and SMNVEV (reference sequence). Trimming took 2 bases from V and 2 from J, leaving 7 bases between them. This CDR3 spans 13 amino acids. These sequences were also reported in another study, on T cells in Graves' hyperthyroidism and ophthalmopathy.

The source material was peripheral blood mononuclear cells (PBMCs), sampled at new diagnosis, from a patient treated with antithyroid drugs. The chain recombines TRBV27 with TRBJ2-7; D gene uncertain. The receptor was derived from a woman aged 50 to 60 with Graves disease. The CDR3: CASSLMGPYEQYF. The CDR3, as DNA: TGTGCCAGCAGTTTAATGGGTCCCTACGAGCAGTACTTC.